Listed below are T cell receptor beta chains from one sample, sequenced in a study of T cell changes during pregnancy in multiple sclerosis. TCRdb keeps only in-frame clones here, not all; method: immunoSEQ multiplex PCR. The sample records roughly 99,000 clones, about 92% being singletons. The source was peripheral blood, collected after pregnancy. All receptors come from a female donor in good health, enrolled as a control in a pregnancy study. Both conserved end residues are part of each CDR3. A D gene is named only where the DNA matches it firmly. Not every row has a clone size; where given, it reads once, few, many or a size class.

v_call,clone_size,j_call,d_call,cdr3_nt,cdr3_aa
TRBV2,few,TRBJ1-5,TRBD1,TGTGCCAGCAGATCCGGGACAGGGGGAAATCAGCCCCAGCATTTT,CASRSGTGGNQPQHF
TRBV12-5,NA,TRBJ2-7,TRBD2,TGTGCTAGTGGTTTTGTTGGGACAGGGCTCGGGACTAGCGGTAGTGAAAGGTACGAGCAGTACTTC,CASGFVGTGLGTSGSERYEQYF
TRBV6-4,NA,TRBJ1-5,NA,TGTGCCAGCAGTCGGGACACCCGAAGTCCCCAGCATTTT,CASSRDTRSPQHF
TRBV4-1,NA,TRBJ2-1,NA,TGCGCCAGCAGCCACCCTTTTAATGAGCAGTTCTTC,CASSHPFNEQFF
TRBV6-5,few,TRBJ1-6,NA,TGTGCCAGCAGCTCAGACAGTTCACCCCTCCACTTT,CASSSDSSPLHF
TRBV6-1,once,TRBJ2-4,TRBD1,TGTGCCAGCAGGGGACAGGGTTGGGGCATTCAGTACTTC,CASRGQGWGIQYF
TRBV5-1,NA,TRBJ2-1,TRBD1,TGCGCCAGCAGCTTGGACGGGGACAGGGGGAGGAATGAGCAGTTCTTC,CASSLDGDRGRNEQFF
TRBV5-1,NA,TRBJ2-3,NA,TGCGCCAGCAGCTTGGAGGGGGGGACGGATACGCAGTATTTT,CASSLEGGTDTQYF
TRBV11-1,NA,TRBJ2-1,TRBD1,TGTGCCAGCAGCGCACAGGGGGCAGGTATGACCCAGTTCTTC,CASSAQGAGMTQFF
TRBV7-9,NA,TRBJ2-1,TRBD2,TGTGCCAGCAGCTTAGGGGCTAGCGGGAGAAGAAATGAGCAGTTCTTC,CASSLGASGRRNEQFF
TRBV5-1,NA,TRBJ2-7,NA,TGCGCCAGCAGCTTGGGCGGGACGGGATACTACGAGCAGTACTTC,CASSLGGTGYYEQYF
TRBV7-9,NA,TRBJ2-1,TRBD1,TGTGCCAGCAGCTCGCCACACGGGACAGCTTACAATGAGCAGTTCTTC,CASSSPHGTAYNEQFF
TRBV6-1,NA,TRBJ2-7,TRBD2,TGTGCCAGCAGTGAGGGGGGGTCCTACGAGCAGTACTTC,CASSEGGSYEQYF
TRBV19,NA,TRBJ1-3,TRBD1,TGTGCCAGTAGTGGGACAGGGGCGAGCTCTGGAAACACCATATATTTT,CASSGTGASSGNTIYF
TRBV6-6,NA,TRBJ2-7,TRBD1,TGTGCCAGCACAGACAGGGCGTTCGAGCAGTACTTC,CASTDRAFEQYF
TRBV7-9,NA,TRBJ1-1,NA,TGTGCCAGCAAAACCCCAGGGGTCAACACTGAAGCTTTCTTT,CASKTPGVNTEAFF
TRBV29-1,NA,TRBJ2-6,NA,TGCAGCGACACCGGGACACCAAACTCTGGGGCCAACGTCCTGACTTTC,CSDTGTPNSGANVLTF
TRBV6-5,NA,TRBJ2-7,TRBD1,TGTGCCAAAAGGGACAGGGCCTACGAGCAGTACTTC,CAKRDRAYEQYF
TRBV4-1,NA,TRBJ2-4,NA,TGCGCCAGCAGCCACCCCCGATTGGGGGGAGCTTCCAAAAACATTCAGTACTTC,CASSHPRLGGASKNIQYF
TRBV7-2,NA,TRBJ2-1,TRBD2,TGTGCCAGCAGCTTGACTAGCGGGACACACAATGAGCAGTTCTTC,CASSLTSGTHNEQFF
TRBV11-2,NA,TRBJ2-7,NA,TGTGCCAGCAGCTTTTACCGGGACATCACCTACGAGCAGTACTTC,CASSFYRDITYEQYF
TRBV4-1,NA,TRBJ2-2,TRBD2,TGCGCCAGCAGCCAAACCATACTAGCGGGAACCGGGGAGCTGTTTTTT,CASSQTILAGTGELFF
TRBV5-6,NA,TRBJ1-2,TRBD1,TGTGCCAGCAGCTTGCCGACAGGGGCGGGGTTTGGCTACACCTTC,CASSLPTGAGFGYTF
TRBV10-3,NA,TRBJ2-7,NA,TGTGCCATCAGTGATCAGGGTCCGTGGCGCGAGCAGTACTTC,CAISDQGPWREQYF
TRBV6-1,NA,TRBJ2-7,NA,TGTGCCAGCAGCCCAACAGGGCGGTACGAGCAGTACTTC,CASSPTGRYEQYF